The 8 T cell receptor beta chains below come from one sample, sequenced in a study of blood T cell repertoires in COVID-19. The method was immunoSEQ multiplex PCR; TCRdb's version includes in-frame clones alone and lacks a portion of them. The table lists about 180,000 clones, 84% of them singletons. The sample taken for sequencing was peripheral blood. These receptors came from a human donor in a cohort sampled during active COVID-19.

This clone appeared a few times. The CDR3 nucleotides read TGTGCCAGCAGCTTGGACAGGGAAAACTATGGCTACACCTTC. It specifies CASSLDRENYGYTF. The genes are TRBV5-4 and TRBJ1-2, with D perhaps matching TRBD1 (6 bases). Germline CDR1 is SGHNT and CDR2 is YYREEE (reference sequence). The CDR3 contains 14 residues. The V end lost 0 bases, the J end lost 2 bases, and 8 bases lay between the germline ends.

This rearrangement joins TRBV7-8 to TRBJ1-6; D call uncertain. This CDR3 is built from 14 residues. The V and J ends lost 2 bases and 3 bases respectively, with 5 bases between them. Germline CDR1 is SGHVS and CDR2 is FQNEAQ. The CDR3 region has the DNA TGTGCCAGCAGCTTACCCGGCTATAATTCACCCCTCCACTTT. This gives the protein CASSLPGYNSPLHF.

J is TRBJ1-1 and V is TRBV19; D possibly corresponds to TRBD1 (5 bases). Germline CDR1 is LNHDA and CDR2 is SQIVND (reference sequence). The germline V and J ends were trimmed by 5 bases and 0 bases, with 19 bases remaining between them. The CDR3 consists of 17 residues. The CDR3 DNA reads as TGTGCCAGTAGTCCTCGGAGGGGTGGGGGAATGAACACTGAAGCTTTCTTT. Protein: CASSPRRGGGMNTEAFF. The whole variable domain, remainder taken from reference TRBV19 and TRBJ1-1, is DGGITQSPKYLFRKEGQNVTLSCEQNLNHDAMYWYRQDPGQGLRLIYYSQIVNDFQKGDIAEGYSVSREKKESFPLTVTSAQKNPTAFYLCASSPRRGGGMNTEAFFGQGTRLTVV.

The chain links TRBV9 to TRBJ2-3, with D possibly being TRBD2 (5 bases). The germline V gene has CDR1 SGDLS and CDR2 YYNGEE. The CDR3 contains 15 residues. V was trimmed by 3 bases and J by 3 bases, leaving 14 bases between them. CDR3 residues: CASSAWGAVTDTQYF. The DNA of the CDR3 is TGTGCCAGCAGCGCTTGGGGAGCCGTGACAGATACGCAGTATTTT. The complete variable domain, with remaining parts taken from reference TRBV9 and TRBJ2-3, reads DSGVTQTPKHLITATGQRVTLRCSPRSGDLSVYWYQQSLDQGLQFLIQYYNGEERAKGNILERFSAQQFPDLHSELNLSSLELGDSALYFCASSAWGAVTDTQYFGPGTRLTVL.

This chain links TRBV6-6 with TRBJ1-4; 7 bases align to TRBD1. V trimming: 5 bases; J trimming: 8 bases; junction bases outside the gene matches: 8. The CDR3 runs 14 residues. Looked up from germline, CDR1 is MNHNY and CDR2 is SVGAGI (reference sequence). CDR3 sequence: CASSPRQGSEKLFF. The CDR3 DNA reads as TGTGCCAGCAGTCCCCGACAGGGTAGCGAAAAACTGTTTTTT.

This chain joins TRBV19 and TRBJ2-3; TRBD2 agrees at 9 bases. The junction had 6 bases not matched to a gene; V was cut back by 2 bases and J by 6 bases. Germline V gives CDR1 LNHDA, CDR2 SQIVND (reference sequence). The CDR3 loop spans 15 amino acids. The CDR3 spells CASSIRAAGGDTQYF. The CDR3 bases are TGTGCCAGTAGTATAAGGGCAGCGGGGGGCGATACGCAGTATTTT.

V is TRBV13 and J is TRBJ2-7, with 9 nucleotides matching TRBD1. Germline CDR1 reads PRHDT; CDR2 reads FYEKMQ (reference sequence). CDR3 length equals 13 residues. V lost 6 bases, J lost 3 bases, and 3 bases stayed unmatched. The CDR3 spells CASRVGQGYEQYF. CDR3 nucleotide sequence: TGTGCCAGCAGAGTGGGACAGGGCTACGAGCAGTACTTC.

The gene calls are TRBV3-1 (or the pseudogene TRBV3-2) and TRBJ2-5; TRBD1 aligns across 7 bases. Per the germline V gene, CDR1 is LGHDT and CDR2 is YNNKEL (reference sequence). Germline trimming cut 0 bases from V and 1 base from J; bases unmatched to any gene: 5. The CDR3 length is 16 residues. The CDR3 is CASSQDPGTAQETQYF. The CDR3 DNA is TGTGCCAGCAGCCAAGATCCAGGGACAGCCCAAGAGACCCAGTACTTC.